This T cell receptor (beta chain) was recovered during a study of OX40 agonist ivuxolimab in advanced cancers. Germline CDR1 MNHEY, CDR2 SMNVEV (reference sequence). The CDR3 spans 16 residues. V lost 5 bases, J lost 5 bases, and 12 bases stayed unmatched. General study results and limits: Still undetermined is the antigen specificity of the expanded peripheral T cells. On average, a greater number of expanded clones characterised CD8+ T cells relative to CD4+. Low levels of normalized T-cell clonal expansion also appeared in some nonresponders.

Remarks on this clone: Its antigen is still unknown.

Data came from immunoSEQ multiplex PCR; TCRdb stores just in-frame clones and leaves some out. This repertoire shows approximately 65,000 clones, roughly 91% found once; its top ten account for 0.3% to 0.45%. The TCR comes from an adult with an advanced solid tumor such as melanoma, head and neck, liver or kidney cancer. The material was CD4+ or CD8+ T cells sorted from blood, obtained in a trial of the OX40 agonist ivuxolimab. The chain joins TRBV27 to TRBJ2-7; 10 bases match TRBD1. This chain's CDR3 is CASSGGVGTGVHEQYF. CDR3 coding DNA: TGTGCCAGCAGTGGGGGGGTAGGGACAGGGGTCCACGAGCAGTACTTC.